These 11 T cell receptor beta chains share one sample of origin, sequenced in a study of regulatory T cells in long-lasting Graves disease. Researchers made TCR beta libraries by using iRepertoire HTBI primers and running Arm-PCR on CDR3 regions. TCRdb passed the multiplex PCR reads through MiXCR, listing each CDR3 protein once. Among 400,000 to 500,000 distinct CDR3 sequences listed, less than 25% were seen once. Noted time point: persistent/refractory GD, antithyroid drugs over 5 years with positive TRAb. Extracted RNA from PBMCs served as the source of the TCR library. Here the sequenced sample was peripheral blood mononuclear cells (PBMCs), taken when the disease was refractory, from a patient treated with antithyroid drugs. The source is a female donor with Graves disease.

This clonotype was counted only a few times. The chain couples TRBV3-1 to TRBJ2-2, with D possibly being TRBD2 (6 bases). Looked up from germline, CDR1 is LGHDT and CDR2 is YNNKEL (reference sequence). Trimming left V 0 bases short and J 3 bases short, with 8 bases between. CDR3 length: 15 amino acids. CDR3 residues: CASSQEGGYTGELFF. CDR3 bases: TGTGCCAGCAGCCAAGAAGGAGGGTACACCGGGGAGCTGTTTTTT. Based on the CDR3 plus reference TRBV3-1 and TRBJ2-2, the full variable domain is DTAVSQTPKYLVTQMGNDKSIKCEQNLGHDTMYWYKQDSKKFLKIMFSYNNKELIINETVPNRFSPKSPDKAHLNLHINSLELGDSAVYFCASSQEGGYTGELFFGEGSRLTVL.

This clonotype occurred many times. This sequence joins TRBV15 and TRBJ1-6; D is unclear. V lost 0 bases and J lost 5, with 8 bases in between. From germline, CDR1 is LNHNV and CDR2 YYDKDF (reference sequence). The CDR3 is 15 residues long. CDR3 sequence (DNA): TGTGCCACCAGCAGAGAGACCTCGGATAATTCACCCCTCCACTTT. It yields the protein CATSRETSDNSPLHF.

Regarding this clonotype: A much larger clone sits a single nucleotide away, making a read error possible. This chain connects TRBV7-3 to TRBJ1-1, with no clear D. The CDR3 runs 13 residues. CDR1 and CDR2 (germline): SGHTA, FQGTGA. The CDR3 sequence is CAGSLYSNTEAFF. The CDR3 DNA sequence: TGTGCCGGCAGCTTATACTCGAACACTGAAGCTTTCTTT. The full variable domain, in which reference TRBV7-3 and TRBJ1-1 provide the parts outside the CDR3, is GAGVSQTPSNKVTEKGKYVELRCDPISGHTALYWYRQSLGQGPEFLIYFQGTGAADDSGLPNDRFFAVRPEGSVSTLKIQRTERGDSAVYLCAGSLYSNTEAFFGQGTRLTVV.

This clonotype was picked up many times. The chain uses TRBV28 and TRBJ2-7; tentatively, D is TRBD2 (5 bases). The germline CDR1 and CDR2 sequences are MDHEN and SYDVKM. This CDR3 is built from 10 residues. V was cut by 8 bases and J by 6 bases, with 8 bases left in between. CDR3 bases: TGTGCCAGCGAGGGAGCCGAGCAGTACTTC. The encoded protein is CASEGAEQYF.

This clonotype came up a few times. V is TRBV7-2 and J is TRBJ1-2; possible D gene TRBD1, 5 bases. The germline V gene encodes CDR1 SGHTA and CDR2 FQGNSA. The CDR3 covers 12 residues. The V end lost 3 bases, the J end lost 5 bases, and 7 bases lay between the germline ends. The CDR3 loop reads CASSFRQYGYTF. The CDR3 DNA sequence: TGTGCCAGCAGCTTCCGACAGTATGGCTACACCTTC.

This clonotype was seen ten or more times. V and J are TRBV20-1 and TRBJ2-5; the match to TRBD2 covers 13 bases. Germline CDR1 DFQATT, CDR2 SNEGSKA (reference sequence). The J segment lost 4 bases and the V segment lost 4 bases, leaving 3 bases of the junction unmatched. The CDR3 is 14 residues long. The CDR3 loop is CSATGTSGAETQYF. In DNA form, the CDR3 reads TGCAGTGCTACCGGGACTAGCGGGGCAGAGACCCAGTACTTC.

This clonotype was recorded at least ten times. The chain has TRBV19 and TRBJ2-2; D unclear. Trimming removed 4 bases at V and 5 bases at J, with 8 bases between. The CDR3 contains 13 residues. Germline lookup yields CDR1 LNHDA and CDR2 SQIVND (reference sequence). The CDR3 coding sequence is TGTGCCAGTAGTACCTCTCTAACCGGGGAGCTGTTTTTT. Amino acid sequence: CASSTSLTGELFF.

In this sample, this clonotype turned up many times. V is TRBV27 and J is TRBJ2-7; the match to TRBD2 covers 7 bases. CDR3 length: 15 amino acids. V was clipped by 3 bases and J by 6 bases; unmatched bases: 11. Germline CDR1 is MNHEY and CDR2 is SMNVEV (reference sequence). CDR3 nucleotide sequence: TGTGCCAGCAGTTTCAGGAGGGAGGGAAGTCGCGAGCAGTACTTC. This gives the protein CASSFRREGSREQYF.

The CDR3 sequence is CASSQGEGVETQYF. CDR3 DNA sequence: TGCGCCAGCAGCCAAGGGGAGGGTGTGGAGACCCAGTACTTC. The chain joins TRBV4-1 to TRBJ2-5; 7 positions match TRBD2. CDR1 MGHRA and CDR2 YSYEKL come from the germline V gene. The CDR3 runs to 14 residues. After removal of 1 base from V and 5 bases from J, the junction contained 4 bases not matched to a gene.

This clonotype was seen repeatedly, ten times or more. The chain recombines TRBV28 with TRBJ1-2; a weak D match, TRBD1 (6 bases). Trimming removed 3 bases at V and 4 bases at J, with 15 bases between. This CDR3 comprises 15 residues. CDR1 is MDHEN, CDR2 SYDVKM, per germline. The DNA of the CDR3 is TGTGCCAGCAGTTTTGAGGGCGGGGGCCGCTATGGCTACACCTTC. It yields the protein CASSFEGGGRYGYTF.

This clonotype was recorded many times. The CDR3, as DNA: TGTGCCAGCACCAACGGGGACCGCTCTAATACGCAGTATTTT. Its protein is CASTNGDRSNTQYF. The chain combines TRBV6-1 with TRBJ2-3; D assignment may be TRBD1 or TRBD2 (5 bases each). V lost 7 bases to trimming and J lost 7 bases, with 18 bases between them. Germline CDR1 is MNHNS and CDR2 is SASEGT. The CDR3 contains 14 residues.